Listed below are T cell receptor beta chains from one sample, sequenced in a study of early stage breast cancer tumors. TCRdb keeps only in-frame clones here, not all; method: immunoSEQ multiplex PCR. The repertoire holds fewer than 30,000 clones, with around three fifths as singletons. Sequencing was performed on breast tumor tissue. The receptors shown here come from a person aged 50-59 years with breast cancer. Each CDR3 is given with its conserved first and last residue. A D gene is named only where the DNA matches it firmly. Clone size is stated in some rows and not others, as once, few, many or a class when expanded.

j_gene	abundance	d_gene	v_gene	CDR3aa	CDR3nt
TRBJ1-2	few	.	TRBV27	CASSEGGVGYTF	TGTGCCAGTTCAGAGGGCGGGGTCGGCTACACCTTC
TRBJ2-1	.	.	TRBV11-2	CASSLEGVWRLYSYNEQFF	TGTGCCAGCAGCTTAGAGGGGGTATGGCGGTTGTACTCCTACAATGAGCAGTTCTTC
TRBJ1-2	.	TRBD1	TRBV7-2	CASSSTGVVNYGYTF	TGTGCCAGCAGCTCCACAGGGGTGGTTAACTATGGCTACACCTTC
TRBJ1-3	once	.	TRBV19	CASSQDSSSGNTIYF	TGTGCCAGTAGTCAGGACAGCTCCTCTGGAAACACCATATATTTT
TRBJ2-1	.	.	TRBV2	CATSDEQFF	TGTGCCACCTCGGATGAGCAGTTCTTC
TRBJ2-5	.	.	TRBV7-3	CASSRRLEETQYF	TGTGCCAGCAGCCGTAGACTAGAAGAGACCCAGTACTTC
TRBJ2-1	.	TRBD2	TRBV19	CASSDGGLAGNNEQFF	TGTGCCAGTAGTGACGGAGGGCTAGCGGGGAACAATGAGCAGTTCTTC
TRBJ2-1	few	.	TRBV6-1	CASSEPQRALHGEQFF	TGTGCCAGCAGTGAACCTCAGCGGGCCCTTCATGGAGAGCAGTTCTTC
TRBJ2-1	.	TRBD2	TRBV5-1	CASSRGEGGRRNEQFF	TGCGCCAGCAGCAGAGGGGAGGGCGGGAGGAGGAATGAGCAGTTCTTC
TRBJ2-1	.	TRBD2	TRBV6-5	CASSPPSGSWNEQFF	TGTGCCAGCAGCCCGCCTAGCGGGAGTTGGAATGAGCAGTTCTTC
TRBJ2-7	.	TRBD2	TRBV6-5	CAGTPSSGSLDEQYF	TGTGCCGGCACCCCTTCTAGCGGGAGCTTAGACGAGCAGTACTTC